This TCR beta chain was identified in a study of neurological immune-mediated disorders. Study conclusions and caveats: The study found the most TCR clonal expansion in HTLV-1-associated myelopathy and the least in multiple sclerosis, below healthy controls.

This clonotype came up many times. Its cognate antigen is unknown. Libraries used 2 million unsorted PBMCs kept frozen in RNAlater. 5'RACE employing 10-nucleotide random UMIs yielded the cDNA. Sequencing of 15-18 subjects in each run yielded over 190 million TCR-beta sequences. TCRdb analysed the 5' RACE reads with MiXCR anew, one entry per CDR3 protein. This table holds just under 45,000 distinct CDR3 sequences, about 13% found once. This CDR3 has 15 amino acids. V lost 1 base to trimming and J lost 0 bases, with 7 bases between them. Germline V gives CDR1 LGHNA, CDR2 YNFKEQ. This rearrangement joins TRBV4-2 to TRBJ2-1; D gene uncertain. What was sequenced was PBMCs. This clonotype originated in a female donor in good health. The CDR3 DNA reads TGTGCCAGCAGCCAAGTTCAAACCTCCTACAATGAGCAGTTCTTC. It encodes CASSQVQTSYNEQFF.